The 7 T cell receptor beta chains below come from one sample, sequenced in a study of molecular identifiers for immune sequencing clone quantification. One entry per CDR3 protein results from TCRdb running MiXCR on the PCR reads. Among fewer than 350,000 distinct CDR3 sequences listed, roughly 24% were seen once. Sequenced input: naive CD8+ T cells from blood, with Jurkat cell RNA spiked in. Subset indicated: FACS-sorted CD8+CD4-CCR7+CD45RA+ naive T cells. Receptors originate from a human donor in good health. Some libraries in this study had Jurkat cell RNA spiked in.

The rearrangement uses TRBV28 and TRBJ1-1, with unresolved D. Deletions cut 5 bases from V and 13 bases from J, with 20 bases between. Germline values: CDR1 MDHEN, CDR2 SYDVKM. This CDR3 spans 13 amino acids. CDR3 nucleotides: TGTGCCAGCAGTACACACGAGACACCCGAGGGTTTCTTT. Protein sequence: CASSTHETPEGFF.

As to this clonotype: At one end the junction does not follow the germline gene, possibly because of a read error. The V gene is TRBV12-3 or TRBV12-4, the J gene TRBJ2-1; D is possibly TRBD2 (5 bases). There are 13 residues in the CDR3. The CDR3, as DNA: TGTGCCAGCAGTTTTTCAGAGGGATCAAAGGAGCTCTTC. Amino acid sequence: CASSFSEGSKELF.

There are many counts of this clonotype. The chain recombines TRBV28 with TRBJ1-1, with 10 positions matching TRBD1. Germline CDR1 MDHEN, CDR2 SYDVKM. With V trimmed by 3 bases and J by 4 bases, 5 bases remained unmatched. The CDR3 sequence is 15 residues long. The CDR3 DNA reads TGTGCCAGCAGTTTTCGGGACAGGGGTGTCACTGAAGCTTTCTTT. The encoded protein is CASSFRDRGVTEAFF.

The rearrangement uses TRBV13 and TRBJ1-1, with D hard to call. This CDR3 contains 14 residues. CDR1 PRHDT and CDR2 FYEKMQ come from the germline V gene (reference sequence). V was shortened by 5 bases and J by 4 bases, with 14 bases between the two germline ends. CDR3 bases: TGTGCCAGCAGCCTGAGCGTGCTGAGCACTGAAGCTTTCTTT. Its translation: CASSLSVLSTEAFF.

This clonotype appeared many times. The V gene is TRBV29-1, the J gene TRBJ1-4; D gene unclear. CDR1 is SQVTM, CDR2 ANQGSEA, per germline. Trimming pared 5 bases from V and 6 bases from J, leaving 16 bases between. The CDR3 totals 14 residues. CDR3 region: CSVRSARQHEKLFF. CDR3 nucleotides: TGCAGCGTTAGGTCCGCACGGCAGCATGAAAAACTGTTTTTT.

The chain links TRBV28 to TRBJ1-1; 9 bases fit TRBD1. Germline V gives CDR1 MDHEN, CDR2 SYDVKM. The CDR3 runs 15 residues. Trimming at V came to 7 bases and at J to 1 base, leaving 7 bases not matched to a gene. This chain's CDR3 is CASIEMGQGNTEAFF. The CDR3 DNA is TGTGCCAGCATTGAAATGGGACAGGGGAACACTGAAGCTTTCTTT.

This clonotype showed up many times. The chain employs TRBV27 and TRBJ2-7; no clear D. The ends were cut back, 5 bases at V and 2 bases at J, with 10 bases in the middle. The germline V gene has CDR1 MNHEY and CDR2 SMNVEV (reference sequence). This CDR3 spans 13 amino acids. For the CDR3, the DNA is TGTGCCAGCAGTCCGTACCGCACCTACGAGCAGTACTTC. Residues: CASSPYRTYEQYF.